This T cell receptor beta chain was documented in a study of post-analysis software for immune sequencing data. About the study: Patients had relapsing-remitting, secondary progressive or progressive-relapsing multiple sclerosis; some lacked subtype.

This CDR3 has 17 residues. Germline assignment: CDR1 SGHKS and CDR2 YYEKEE (reference sequence). A remark on this clonotype: Its antigen is currently unknown.

Findings of the study overall: Samples sharing a preparation batch grouped tightly together when assessed by F measure. Normalized Chao1 diversity in multiple sclerosis patients fell significantly below that of controls. Patients carried roughly five TRBV segments more frequently than controls did, and TRBV5-6, TRBV5-1 and TRBV20-1 were among them.

Unique-molecular-identifier-tagged TCR beta cDNA libraries were used. Input populations of roughly 0.95 to 10 million T cells gave rise to approximately 500,000 cDNA molecules. In TCRdb, the PCR reads were re-called with MiXCR into one record per CDR3 protein. The table records 650,000 to 850,000 distinct CDR3 sequences, approximately 50% of them present only once. The chain has TRBV5-5 and TRBJ2-5, with D perhaps TRBD1 or TRBD2 (6 bases each). Judging by the DNA end, TRBJ2-4 fits better; the J call may be wrong. The TCR was taken from a girl aged 10 to 17 with multiple sclerosis. Material for sequencing was blood. In DNA form, the CDR3 reads TGTGCCAGCAGCCGCCTCGGGACCGGGGGCGTCGCGGACATTCAGTACTTC. Its protein product is CASSRLGTGGVADIQYF.